Given below is one TCR beta chain in context. The data belong to a study of blood T cell repertoires in COVID-19. The table came from immunoSEQ multiplex PCR; TCRdb's copy has only in-frame clones and leaves some out. The table shows about 300,000 clones, with roughly nine tenths occurring only once. The ends were cut back, 0 bases at V and 8 bases at J, with 23 bases in the middle. CDR3 size: 18 residues. Seattle's cohort entered during active infection and was followed longitudinally. The chain employs TRBV23-1 and TRBJ2-1, with D perhaps TRBD2 (6 bases). Being an ORF, TRBV23-1 has a function that is uncertain. This TCR was recovered from a woman younger than 45 with COVID-19, enrolled during active disease. Sequenced: peripheral blood. The CDR3 DNA reads TGCGCCAGCAGTCAATCGGAACACGTTACACTAGCCGCGGATGAGCAGTTCTTC. Translating gives CASSQSEHVTLAADEQFF.